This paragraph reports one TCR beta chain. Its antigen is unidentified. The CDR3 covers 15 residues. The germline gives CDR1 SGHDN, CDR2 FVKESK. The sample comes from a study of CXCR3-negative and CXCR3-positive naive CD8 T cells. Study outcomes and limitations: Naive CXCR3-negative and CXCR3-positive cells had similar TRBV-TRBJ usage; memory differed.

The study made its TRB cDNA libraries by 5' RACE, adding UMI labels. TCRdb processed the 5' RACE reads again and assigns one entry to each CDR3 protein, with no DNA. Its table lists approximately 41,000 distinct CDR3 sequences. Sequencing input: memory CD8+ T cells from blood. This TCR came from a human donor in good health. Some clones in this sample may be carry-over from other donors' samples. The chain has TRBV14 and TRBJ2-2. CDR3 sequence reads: CASSPRSSYTGELFF.